These 10 T cell receptor beta chains came from one sample sequenced in a study of monozygotic twins with inflammatory bowel disease. Each CDR3 protein gets one entry in TCRdb, which reprocessed the 5' RACE reads and gives no DNA. The sample table includes 350,000 to 500,000 distinct CDR3 sequences. Sequencing used blood. Receptors were obtained from a human donor with ulcerative colitis or Crohn's disease, or a healthy co-twin of an affected twin (not recorded which).

The chain couples TRBV11-1 to TRBJ2-2; the D call of TRBD1 rests on TCRdb alone, since no DNA is present to check it. CDR3 length equals 18 residues. Germline V gene lookup returns CDR1 SGHAT and CDR2 FQDESV (reference sequence). This CDR3 is CASSRSDGQGASTGELFF.

The chain couples TRBV23-1 to TRBJ2-2; as DNA is missing, the TRBD2 call by TCRdb cannot be tested. TRBV23-1 is sorted into the ORF group, with uncertain function. The CDR3 runs to 16 residues. The CDR3 loop is CTSSRPSGNSTGELFF.

V and J are TRBV29-1 and TRBJ2-7; TCRdb's D call of TRBD1 is untestable without DNA. The CDR3 is made up of 13 amino acids. In germline, CDR1 is SQVTM, CDR2 ANQGSEA. The CDR3 loop is CSVGRDTSYEQYF.

V and J are TRBV6-2 or TRBV6-3 and TRBJ2-7; the TRBD1 assignment by TCRdb is unverifiable without DNA. Germline loops: CDR1 MNHEY, CDR2 SVGEGT. The CDR3 has 16 residues. CDR3 loop: CASSSRRTGHPYEQYF.

The CDR3: CASSPSRGSGNTIYF. The V call is TRBV7-2, the J call TRBJ1-3. The CDR3 sequence is 15 residues long. The germline CDR1 and CDR2 sequences are SGHTA and FQGNSA.

CDR3 protein: CASSYSSGGLSYEQYF. The genes are TRBV6-5 and TRBJ2-7; checking the TCRdb D call of TRBD1 is not possible without DNA. There are 16 residues in the CDR3. Per the germline V gene, CDR1 is MNHEY and CDR2 is SVGAGI.

The gene calls are TRBV10-3 and TRBJ2-7. This CDR3 region has 12 residues. Per the germline V gene, CDR1 is ENHRY and CDR2 is SYGVKD. The CDR3 is CAISDRSYEQYF.

The chain is built from TRBV19 and TRBJ1-1; TCRdb reports TRBD1, a call that lacks DNA to check it against. Looked up from germline, CDR1 is LNHDA and CDR2 is SQIVND (reference sequence). The CDR3 runs to 17 residues. The CDR3 region is CAIRPAGEVGTNTEAFF.

The V call is TRBV5-1, the J call TRBJ2-1. The CDR3 has 13 residues. Germline V gene lookup returns CDR1 SGHRS and CDR2 YFSETQ. CDR3 amino acids: CASSLETYNEQFF.

The J gene is TRBJ1-5, the V gene TRBV20-1; the D gene TCRdb calls, TRBD1, cannot be checked with no DNA. The CDR3 runs to 17 residues. Germline values: CDR1 DFQATT, CDR2 SNEGSKA (reference sequence). The CDR3 loop is CSARDKWRQGVDQPQHF.